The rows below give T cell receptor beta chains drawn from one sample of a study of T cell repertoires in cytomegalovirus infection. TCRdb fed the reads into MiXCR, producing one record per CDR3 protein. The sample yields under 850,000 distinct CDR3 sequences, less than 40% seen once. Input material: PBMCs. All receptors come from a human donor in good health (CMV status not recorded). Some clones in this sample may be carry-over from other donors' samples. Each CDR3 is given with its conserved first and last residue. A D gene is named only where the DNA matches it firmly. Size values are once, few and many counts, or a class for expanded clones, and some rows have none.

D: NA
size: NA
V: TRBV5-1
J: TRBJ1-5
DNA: TGCGCCAGCAGCCCGGGGGGGACATTTGGCAGCAATCAGCCCCAGCATTTT
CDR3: CASSPGGTFGSNQPQHF

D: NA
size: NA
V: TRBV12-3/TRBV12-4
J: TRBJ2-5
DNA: TGTGCCAGCAGTTTACTTGGGAGGATGGAGACCCAGTACTTC
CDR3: CASSLLGRMETQYF

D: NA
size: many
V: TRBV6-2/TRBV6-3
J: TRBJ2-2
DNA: TGTGCCAGCGGTGGGACGTTCGCGAACACCGGGGAGCTGTTTTTT
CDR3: CASGGTFANTGELFF

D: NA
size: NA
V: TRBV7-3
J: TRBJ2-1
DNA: TGTGCCAGCAGCTTTGACGTGGGCCCATACTATGAGCAGTTCTTC
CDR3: CASSFDVGPYYEQFF

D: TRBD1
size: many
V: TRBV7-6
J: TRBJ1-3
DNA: TGTGCCAGCAGCCCAGGACAGGGGGCCTTTTTAACTGGAAACACCATATATTTT
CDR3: CASSPGQGAFLTGNTIYF

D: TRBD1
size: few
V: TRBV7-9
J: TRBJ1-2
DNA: TGTGCCAGCAGCGTAACAGGGGGCGGTGGCTACACCTTC
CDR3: CASSVTGGGGYTF

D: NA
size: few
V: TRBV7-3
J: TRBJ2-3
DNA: TGTGCCAGCAGCCCAAGGGACCGCACAGATACGCAGTATTTT
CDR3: CASSPRDRTDTQYF

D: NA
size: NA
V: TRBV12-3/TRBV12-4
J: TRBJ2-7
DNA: TGTGCCAGCAGTTTCGACGTGAGCTCCTACGAGCAGTACTTC
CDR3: CASSFDVSSYEQYF

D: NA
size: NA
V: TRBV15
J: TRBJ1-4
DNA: TGTGCCACCAGCAGAGTAGTGGTAACCGCAACTAATGAAAAACTGTTTTTT
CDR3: CATSRVVVTATNEKLFF

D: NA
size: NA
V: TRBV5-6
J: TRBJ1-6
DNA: TGTGCCAGCAGCTTGGGATACCAGGGGATTCGGTCACCCCTCCACTTT
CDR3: CASSLGYQGIRSPLHF

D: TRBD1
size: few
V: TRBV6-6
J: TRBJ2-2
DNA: TGTGCCAGCAGTTACCTAAACCCGGGACAGGGGGACACCGGGGAGCTGTTTTTT
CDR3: CASSYLNPGQGDTGELFF

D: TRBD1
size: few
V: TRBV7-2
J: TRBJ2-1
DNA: TGTGCCAGCAGCTCTACAAGTAGACAGGGTTACAATGAGCAGTTCTTC
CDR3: CASSSTSRQGYNEQFF

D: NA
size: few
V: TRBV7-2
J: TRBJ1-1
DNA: TGTGCCAGCAGCTTGACAGTGAATCTGAACACTGAAGCTTTCTTT
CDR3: CASSLTVNLNTEAFF